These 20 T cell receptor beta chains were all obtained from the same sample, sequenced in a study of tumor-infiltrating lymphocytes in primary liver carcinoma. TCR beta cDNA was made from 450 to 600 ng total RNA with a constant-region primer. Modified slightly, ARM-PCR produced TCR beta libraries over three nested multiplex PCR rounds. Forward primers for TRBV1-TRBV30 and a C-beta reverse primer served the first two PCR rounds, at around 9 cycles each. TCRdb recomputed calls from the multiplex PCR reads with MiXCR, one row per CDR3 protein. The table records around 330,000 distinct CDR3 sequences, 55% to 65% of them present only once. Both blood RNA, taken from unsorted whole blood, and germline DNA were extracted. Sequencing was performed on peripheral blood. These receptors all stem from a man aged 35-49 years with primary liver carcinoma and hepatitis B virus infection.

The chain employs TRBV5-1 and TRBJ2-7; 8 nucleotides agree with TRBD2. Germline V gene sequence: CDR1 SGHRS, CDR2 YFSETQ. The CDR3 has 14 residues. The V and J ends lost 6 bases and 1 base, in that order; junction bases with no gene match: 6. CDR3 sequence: CASNLSGDSYEQYF. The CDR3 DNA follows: TGCGCCAGCAACCTTAGCGGGGATTCCTACGAGCAGTACTTC.

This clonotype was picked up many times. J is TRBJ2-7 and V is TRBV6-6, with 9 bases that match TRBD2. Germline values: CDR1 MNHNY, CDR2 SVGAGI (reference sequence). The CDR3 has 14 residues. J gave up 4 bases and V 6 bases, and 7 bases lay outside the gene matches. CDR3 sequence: CASRTGTSRYEQYF. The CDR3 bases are TGTGCCAGCAGGACTGGGACTAGCCGATACGAGCAGTACTTC.

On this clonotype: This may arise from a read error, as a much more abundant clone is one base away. The CDR3: CASSPKDGAPSHNEQFF. In DNA form, the CDR3 reads TGCGCCAGCAGCCCTAAGGATGGGGCCCCATCCCACAATGAGCAGTTCTTC. The chain carries TRBV4-3 and TRBJ2-1; a weak D match, TRBD1 (5 bases). Germline V gives CDR1 LGHNA, CDR2 YSLEER. Trimming shortened V by 4 bases and J by 5 bases, and 21 bases separated the two germline ends. This CDR3 has 17 residues.

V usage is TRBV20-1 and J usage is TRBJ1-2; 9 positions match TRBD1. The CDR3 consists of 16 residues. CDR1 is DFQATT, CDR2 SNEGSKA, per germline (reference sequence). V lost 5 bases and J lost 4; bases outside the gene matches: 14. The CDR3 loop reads CSAGHRGLVPSYGYTF. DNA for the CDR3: TGCAGTGCTGGACACAGGGGGCTAGTACCGAGCTATGGCTACACCTTC.

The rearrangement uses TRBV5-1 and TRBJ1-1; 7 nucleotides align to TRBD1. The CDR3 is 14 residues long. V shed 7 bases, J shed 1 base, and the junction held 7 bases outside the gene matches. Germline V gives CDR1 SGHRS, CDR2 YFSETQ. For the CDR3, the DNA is TGCGCCAGCCAGACCGGGACAGCGAACACTGAAGCTTTCTTT. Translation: CASQTGTANTEAFF.

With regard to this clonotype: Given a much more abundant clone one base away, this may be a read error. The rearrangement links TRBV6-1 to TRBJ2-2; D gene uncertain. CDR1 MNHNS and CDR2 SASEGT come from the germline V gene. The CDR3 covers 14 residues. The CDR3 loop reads CANSETWNTGELFF. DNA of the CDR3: TGTGCCAACAGTGAAACGTGGAACACCGGGGAGCTGTTTTTT.

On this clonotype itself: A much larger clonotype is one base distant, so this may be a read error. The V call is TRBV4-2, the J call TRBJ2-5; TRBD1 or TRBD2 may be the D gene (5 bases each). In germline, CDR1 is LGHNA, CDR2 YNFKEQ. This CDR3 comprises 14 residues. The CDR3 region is CASRQWLGVQTQYF. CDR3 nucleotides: TGTGCCAGCCGCCAGTGGCTGGGGGTGCAGACCCAGTACTTC.

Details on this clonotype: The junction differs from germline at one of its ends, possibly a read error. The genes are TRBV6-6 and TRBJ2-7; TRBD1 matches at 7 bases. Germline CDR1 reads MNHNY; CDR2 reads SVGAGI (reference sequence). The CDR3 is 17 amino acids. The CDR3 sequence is CDSSYPTSRDSTYGQYF. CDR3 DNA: TGTGACAGCAGTTACCCAACGAGCAGGGACAGTACCTACGGGCAGTACTTC.

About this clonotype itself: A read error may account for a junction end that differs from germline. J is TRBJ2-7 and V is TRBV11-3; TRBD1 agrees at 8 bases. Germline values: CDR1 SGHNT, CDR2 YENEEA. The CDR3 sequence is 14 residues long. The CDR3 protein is CGSSLGDRGYEQYF. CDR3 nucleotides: TGTGGCAGCAGCTTAGGCGACAGGGGCTATGAGCAGTACTTC.

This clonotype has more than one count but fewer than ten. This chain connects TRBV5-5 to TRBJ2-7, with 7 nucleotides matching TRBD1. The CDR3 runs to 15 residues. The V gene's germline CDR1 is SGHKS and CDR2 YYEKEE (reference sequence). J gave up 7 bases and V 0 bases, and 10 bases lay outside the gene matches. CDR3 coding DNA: TGTGCCAGCAGCTTGGGGGCAGGGGGAACTTGGGAGCAGTACTTC. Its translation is CASSLGAGGTWEQYF.

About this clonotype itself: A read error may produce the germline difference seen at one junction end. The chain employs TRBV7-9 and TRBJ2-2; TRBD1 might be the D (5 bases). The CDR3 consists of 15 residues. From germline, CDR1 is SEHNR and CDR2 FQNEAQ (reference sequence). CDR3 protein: CASSFRTQNTRELFF. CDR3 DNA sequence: TGTGCCAGCAGCTTCCGGACACAGAACACCAGGGAGCTGTTTTTT. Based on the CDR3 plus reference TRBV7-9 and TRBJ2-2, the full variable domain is DTGVSQNPRHKITKRGQNVTFRCDPISEHNRLYWYRQTLGQGPEFLTYFQNEAQLEKSRLLSDRFSAERPKGSFSTLEIQRTEQGDSAMYLCASSFRTQNTRELFFGEGSRLTVL.

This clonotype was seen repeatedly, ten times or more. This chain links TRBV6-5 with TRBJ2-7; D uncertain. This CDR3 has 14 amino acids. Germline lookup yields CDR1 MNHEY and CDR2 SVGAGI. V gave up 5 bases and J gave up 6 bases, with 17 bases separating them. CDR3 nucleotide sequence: TGTGCCAGCAGTGAGACACTTGGGGATTCCGAGCAGTACTTC. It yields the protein CASSETLGDSEQYF.

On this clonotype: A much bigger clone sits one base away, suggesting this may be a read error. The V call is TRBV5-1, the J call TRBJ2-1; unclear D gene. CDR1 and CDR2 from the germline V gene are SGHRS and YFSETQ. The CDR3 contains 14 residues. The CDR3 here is CACSNRTHPNEQFF. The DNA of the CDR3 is TGCGCCTGCAGCAATCGGACCCACCCGAATGAGCAGTTCTTC.

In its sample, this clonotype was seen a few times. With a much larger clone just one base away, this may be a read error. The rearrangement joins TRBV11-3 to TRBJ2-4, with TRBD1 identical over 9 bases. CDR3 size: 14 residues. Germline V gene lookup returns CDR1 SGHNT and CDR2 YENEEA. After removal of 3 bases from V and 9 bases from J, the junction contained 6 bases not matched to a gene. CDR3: CASSFAGQGGIQYF. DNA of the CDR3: TGTGCCAGCAGCTTTGCGGGACAGGGAGGCATTCAGTACTTC.

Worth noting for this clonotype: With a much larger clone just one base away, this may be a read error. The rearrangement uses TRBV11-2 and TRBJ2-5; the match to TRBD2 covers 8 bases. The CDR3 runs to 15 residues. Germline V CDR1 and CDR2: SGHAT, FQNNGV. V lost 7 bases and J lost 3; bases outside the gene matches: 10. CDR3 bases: TGTGCCAGCACCTTGGCCGGGACTAGGAAAGAGACCCAGTACTTC. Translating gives CASTLAGTRKETQYF.

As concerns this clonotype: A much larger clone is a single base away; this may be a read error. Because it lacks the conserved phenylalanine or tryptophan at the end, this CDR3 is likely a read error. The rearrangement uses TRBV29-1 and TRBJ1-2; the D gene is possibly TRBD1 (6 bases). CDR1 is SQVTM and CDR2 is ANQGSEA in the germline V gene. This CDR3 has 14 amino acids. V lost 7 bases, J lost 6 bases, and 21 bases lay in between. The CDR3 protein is CSAHFVGRGDGYTL. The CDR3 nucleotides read TGCAGCGCCCATTTCGTTGGCAGGGGAGATGGCTACACCTTA.

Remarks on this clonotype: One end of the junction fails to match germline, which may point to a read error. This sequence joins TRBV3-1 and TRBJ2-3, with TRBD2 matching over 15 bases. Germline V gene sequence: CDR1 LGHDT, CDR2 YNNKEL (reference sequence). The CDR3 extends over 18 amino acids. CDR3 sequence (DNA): TGTGCCAGCAGCCCCGGTGGACTAGCGGGAGGGAACACAGATACGCACTATTTT. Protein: CASSPGGLAGGNTDTHYF.

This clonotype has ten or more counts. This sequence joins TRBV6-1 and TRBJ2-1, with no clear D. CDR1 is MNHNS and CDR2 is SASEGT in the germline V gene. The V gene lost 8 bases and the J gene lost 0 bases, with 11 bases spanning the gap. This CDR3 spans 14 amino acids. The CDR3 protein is CASCASSSYNEQFF. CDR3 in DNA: TGTGCCAGCTGTGCTAGTAGCTCCTACAATGAGCAGTTCTTC.

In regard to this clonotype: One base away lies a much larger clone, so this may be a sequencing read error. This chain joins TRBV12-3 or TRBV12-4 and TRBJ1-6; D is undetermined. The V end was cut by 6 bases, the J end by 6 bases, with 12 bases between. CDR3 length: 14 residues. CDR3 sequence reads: CASSLGRANSPLHF. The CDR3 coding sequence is TGTGCCAGCAGCTTGGGAAGGGCTAATTCACCCCTCCACTTT.

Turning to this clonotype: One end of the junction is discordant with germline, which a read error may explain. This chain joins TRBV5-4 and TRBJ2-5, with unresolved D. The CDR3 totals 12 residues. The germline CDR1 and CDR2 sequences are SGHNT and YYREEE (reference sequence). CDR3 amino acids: CASSPERETLYF. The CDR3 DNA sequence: TGTGCCAGCAGCCCGGAGAGAGAGACCCTGTACTTC.